This entry concerns a single T cell receptor beta chain. The data were taken from a study of cytotoxic CD8 clonotypes in ibrutinib-treated CLL. Study-level information: Response sampling occurred after a median 12 months of treatment (range 6 to 36).

J gave up 6 bases and V 6 bases, and 8 bases lay outside the gene matches. The CDR3 length is 14 residues. Germline V lookup: CDR1 SQVTM, CDR2 ANQGSEA. Sequencing was designed to attain a depth spanning 1 in 200,000 to 1 in 1 million T cells. Data came from immunoSEQ multiplex PCR; TCRdb stores just in-frame clones and leaves some out. Seen here are 73,000 or so clones, about two thirds observed once, and the top ten hold under 6%. The chain has TRBV29-1 and TRBJ2-2, with 9 bases fitting TRBD1. The material was PBMCs, obtained after 12 months of ibrutinib treatment. The receptor was derived from a human donor with chronic lymphocytic leukemia. CDR3 sequence reads: CSVANRGLAGELFF. The DNA for the CDR3 is TGCAGCGTAGCCAACAGGGGGCTGGCCGGGGAGCTGTTTTTT.